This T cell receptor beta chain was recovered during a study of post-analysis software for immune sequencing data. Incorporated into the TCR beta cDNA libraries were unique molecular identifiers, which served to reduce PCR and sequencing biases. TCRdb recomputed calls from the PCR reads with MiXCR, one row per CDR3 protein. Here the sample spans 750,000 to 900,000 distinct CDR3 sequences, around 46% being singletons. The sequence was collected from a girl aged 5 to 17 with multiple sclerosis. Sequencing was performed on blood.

Here the CDR3 reads CASSQGGLAGLNEQFF. CDR3 nucleotides: TGTGCCAGCAGCCAAGGGGGACTAGCGGGTCTCAATGAGCAGTTCTTC. J is TRBJ2-1 and V is TRBV14, with 12 positions matching TRBD2. This CDR3 spans 16 amino acids. From germline, CDR1 is SGHDN and CDR2 FVKESK. V was pared by 1 base and J by 6 bases, with 4 bases of the junction left unmatched.